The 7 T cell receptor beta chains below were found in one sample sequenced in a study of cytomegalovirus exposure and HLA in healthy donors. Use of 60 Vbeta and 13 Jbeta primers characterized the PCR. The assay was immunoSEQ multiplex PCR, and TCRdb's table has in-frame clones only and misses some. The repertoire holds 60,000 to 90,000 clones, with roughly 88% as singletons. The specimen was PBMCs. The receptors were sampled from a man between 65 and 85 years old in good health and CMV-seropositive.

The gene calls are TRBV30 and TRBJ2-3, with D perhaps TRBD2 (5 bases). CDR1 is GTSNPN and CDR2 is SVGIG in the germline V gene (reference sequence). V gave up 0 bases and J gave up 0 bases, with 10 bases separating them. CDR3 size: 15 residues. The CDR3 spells CAWSVASLSTDTQYF. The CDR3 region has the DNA TGTGCCTGGAGTGTGGCTAGCCTTAGCACAGATACGCAGTATTTT.

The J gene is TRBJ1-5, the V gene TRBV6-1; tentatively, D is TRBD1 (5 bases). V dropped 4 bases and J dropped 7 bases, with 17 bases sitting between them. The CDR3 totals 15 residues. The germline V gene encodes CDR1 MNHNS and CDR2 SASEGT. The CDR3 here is CASSGSTAGLQPQHF. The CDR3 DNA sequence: TGTGCCAGCAGTGGGTCGACAGCGGGTCTACAGCCCCAGCATTTT.

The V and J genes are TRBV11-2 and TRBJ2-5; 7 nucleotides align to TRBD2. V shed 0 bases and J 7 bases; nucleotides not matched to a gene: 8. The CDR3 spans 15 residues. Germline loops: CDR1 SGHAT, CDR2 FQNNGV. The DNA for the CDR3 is TGTGCCAGCAGCTTAGATGACCGGGGGAGGGCGACCCAGTACTTC. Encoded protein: CASSLDDRGRATQYF.

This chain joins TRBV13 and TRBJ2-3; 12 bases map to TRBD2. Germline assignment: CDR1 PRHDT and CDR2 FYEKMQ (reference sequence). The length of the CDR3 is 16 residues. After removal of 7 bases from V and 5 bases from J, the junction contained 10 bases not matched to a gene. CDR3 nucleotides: TGTGCCAGCACCAAACGACTAGCGGGGGCCCGAGATACGCAGTATTTT. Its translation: CASTKRLAGARDTQYF.

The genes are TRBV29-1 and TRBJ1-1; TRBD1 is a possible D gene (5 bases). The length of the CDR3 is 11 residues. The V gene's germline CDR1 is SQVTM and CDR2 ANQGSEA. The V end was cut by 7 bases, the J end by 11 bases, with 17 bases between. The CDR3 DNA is TGCAGCGATAATGGGGGGTCGACGGCTTTCTTT. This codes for CSDNGGSTAFF. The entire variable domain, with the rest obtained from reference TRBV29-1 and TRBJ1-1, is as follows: SAVISQKPSRDICQRGTSLTIQCQVDSQVTMMFWYRQQPGQSLTLIATANQGSEATYESGFVIDKFPISRPNLTFSTLTVSNMSPEDSSIYLCSDNGGSTAFFGQGTRLTVV.

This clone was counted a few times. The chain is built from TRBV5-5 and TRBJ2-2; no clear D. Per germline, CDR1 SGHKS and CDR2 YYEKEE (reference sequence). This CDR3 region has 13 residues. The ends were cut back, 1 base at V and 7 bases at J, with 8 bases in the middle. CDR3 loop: CASSLSEFGELFF. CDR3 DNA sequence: TGTGCCAGCAGCTTGTCTGAGTTCGGGGAGCTGTTTTTT.

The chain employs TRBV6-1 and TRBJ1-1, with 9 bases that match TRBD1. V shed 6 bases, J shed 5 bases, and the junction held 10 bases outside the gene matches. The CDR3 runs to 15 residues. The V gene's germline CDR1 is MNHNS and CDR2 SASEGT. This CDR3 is CASSPKTGGLTEAFF. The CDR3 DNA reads TGTGCCAGCAGCCCCAAGACAGGGGGGTTGACTGAAGCTTTCTTT.